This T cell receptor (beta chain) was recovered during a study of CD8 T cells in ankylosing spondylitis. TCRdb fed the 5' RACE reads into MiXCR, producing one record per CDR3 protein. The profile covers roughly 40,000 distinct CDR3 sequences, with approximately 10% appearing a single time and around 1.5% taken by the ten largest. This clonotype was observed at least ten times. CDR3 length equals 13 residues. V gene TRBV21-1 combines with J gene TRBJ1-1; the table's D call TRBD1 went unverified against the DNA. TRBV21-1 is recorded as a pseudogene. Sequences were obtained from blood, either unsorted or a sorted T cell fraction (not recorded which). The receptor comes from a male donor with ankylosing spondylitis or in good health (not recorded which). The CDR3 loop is CATPVGGFTEAFF. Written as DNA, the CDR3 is TGTGCCACCCCGGTGGGGGGTTTCACTGAAGCTTTCTTT.